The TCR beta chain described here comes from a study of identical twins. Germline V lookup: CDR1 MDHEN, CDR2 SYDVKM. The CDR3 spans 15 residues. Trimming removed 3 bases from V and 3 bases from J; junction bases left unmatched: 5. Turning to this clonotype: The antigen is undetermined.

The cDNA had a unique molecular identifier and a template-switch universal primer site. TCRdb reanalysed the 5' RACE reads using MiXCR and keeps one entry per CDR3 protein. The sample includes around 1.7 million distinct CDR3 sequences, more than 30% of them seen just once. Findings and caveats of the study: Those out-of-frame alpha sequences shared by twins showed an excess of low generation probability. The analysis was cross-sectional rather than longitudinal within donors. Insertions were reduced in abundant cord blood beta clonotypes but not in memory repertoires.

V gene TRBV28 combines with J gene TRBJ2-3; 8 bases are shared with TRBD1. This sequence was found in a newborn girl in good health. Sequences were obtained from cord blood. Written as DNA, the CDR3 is TGTGCCAGCAGTTTCCGGACAGGGATAACAGATACGCAGTATTTT. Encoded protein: CASSFRTGITDTQYF. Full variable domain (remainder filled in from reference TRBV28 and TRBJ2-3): DVKVTQSSRYLVKRTGEKVFLECVQDMDHENMFWYRQDPGLGLRLIYFSYDVKMKEKGDIPEGYSVSREKKERFSLILESASTNQTSMYLCASSFRTGITDTQYFGPGTRLTVL.